The subject of this entry is one T cell receptor beta chain. Its antigen is still unknown. In the PCR, 60 Vbeta and 13 Jbeta primers were used. Data came from immunoSEQ multiplex PCR; TCRdb stores just in-frame clones and leaves some out. The sample consists of about 140,000 clones, less than 90% of them appearing once. The source of the sample is a study of cytomegalovirus exposure and HLA in healthy donors. Study-level findings and limits: A missense DCLRE1C variant was associated with V- and J-gene trimming of TCR beta chains in a later analysis, and an independent cohort replicated the association. Among CMV-associated TCR beta chains, most appeared HLA-restricted in a later analysis.

V trimming: 0 bases; J trimming: 7 bases; junction bases outside the gene matches: 12. Germline CDR1 reads GTSNPN; CDR2 reads SVGIG (reference sequence). The CDR3 spans 17 residues. The source material was PBMCs. This clonotype was obtained from a boy aged 2 to 10 in good health and CMV-seronegative. The rearrangement links TRBV30 to TRBJ1-4; TRBD1 matches at 9 bases. The CDR3 nucleotides read TGTGCCTGGAGTGTCCCAGTACCGGACAGGGGAGGTGAAAAACTGTTTTTT. Protein sequence: CAWSVPVPDRGGEKLFF.